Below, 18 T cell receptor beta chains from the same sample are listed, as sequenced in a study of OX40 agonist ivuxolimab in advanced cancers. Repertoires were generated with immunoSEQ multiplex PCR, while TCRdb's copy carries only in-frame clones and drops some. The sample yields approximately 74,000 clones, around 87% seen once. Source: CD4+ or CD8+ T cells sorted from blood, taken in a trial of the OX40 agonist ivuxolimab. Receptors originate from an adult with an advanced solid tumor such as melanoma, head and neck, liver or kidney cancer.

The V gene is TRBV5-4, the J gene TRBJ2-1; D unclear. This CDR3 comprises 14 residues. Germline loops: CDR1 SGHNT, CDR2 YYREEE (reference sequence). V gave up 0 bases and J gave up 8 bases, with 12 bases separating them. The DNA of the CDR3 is TGTGCCAGCAGCTTGGAAGGCTCAAACCATGAGCAGTTCTTC. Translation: CASSLEGSNHEQFF.

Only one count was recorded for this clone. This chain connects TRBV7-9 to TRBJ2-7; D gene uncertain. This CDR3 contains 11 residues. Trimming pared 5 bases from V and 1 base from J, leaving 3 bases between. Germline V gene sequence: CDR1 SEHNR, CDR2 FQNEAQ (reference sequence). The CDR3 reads CASSASYEQYF. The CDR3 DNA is TGTGCCAGCAGCGCGTCCTACGAGCAGTACTTC.

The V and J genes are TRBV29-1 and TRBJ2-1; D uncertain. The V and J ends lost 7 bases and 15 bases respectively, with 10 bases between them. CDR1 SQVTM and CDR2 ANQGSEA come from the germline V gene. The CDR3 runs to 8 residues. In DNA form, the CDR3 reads TGCAGCGCTGACGTTCTGTTCTTC. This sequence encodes CSADVLFF.

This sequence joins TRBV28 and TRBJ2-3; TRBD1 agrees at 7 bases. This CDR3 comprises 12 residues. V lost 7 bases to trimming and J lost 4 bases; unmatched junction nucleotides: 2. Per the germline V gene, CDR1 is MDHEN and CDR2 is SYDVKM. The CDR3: CASTGTADTQYF. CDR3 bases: TGTGCCAGCACAGGGACAGCAGATACGCAGTATTTT.

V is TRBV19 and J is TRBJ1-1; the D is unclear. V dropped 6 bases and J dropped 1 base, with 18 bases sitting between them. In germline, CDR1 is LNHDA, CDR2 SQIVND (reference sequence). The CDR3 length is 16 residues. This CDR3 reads CASSATGIRRNTEAFF. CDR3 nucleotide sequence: TGTGCCAGTAGCGCGACTGGGATTAGAAGGAACACTGAAGCTTTCTTT. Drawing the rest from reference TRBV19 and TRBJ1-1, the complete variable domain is DGGITQSPKYLFRKEGQNVTLSCEQNLNHDAMYWYRQDPGQGLRLIYYSQIVNDFQKGDIAEGYSVSREKKESFPLTVTSAQKNPTAFYLCASSATGIRRNTEAFFGQGTRLTVV.

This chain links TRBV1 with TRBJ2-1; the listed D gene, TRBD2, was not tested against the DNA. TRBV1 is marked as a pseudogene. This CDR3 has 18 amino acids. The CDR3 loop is CTSSQDWVSAGGDNEQFF. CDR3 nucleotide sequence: TGCACCAGCAGCCAAGATTGGGTCTCAGCGGGAGGCGACAATGAGCAGTTCTTC.

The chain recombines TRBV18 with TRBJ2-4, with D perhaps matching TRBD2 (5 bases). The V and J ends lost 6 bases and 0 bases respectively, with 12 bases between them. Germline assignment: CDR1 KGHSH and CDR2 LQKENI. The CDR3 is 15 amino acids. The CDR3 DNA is TGTGCCAGCTCTTCGGGGTTATTAGCCAAAAACATTCAGTACTTC. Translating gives CASSSGLLAKNIQYF.

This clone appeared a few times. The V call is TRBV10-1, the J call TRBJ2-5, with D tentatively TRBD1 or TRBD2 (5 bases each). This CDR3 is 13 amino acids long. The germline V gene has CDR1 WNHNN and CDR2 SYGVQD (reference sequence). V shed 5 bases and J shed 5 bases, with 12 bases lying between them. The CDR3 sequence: CASSRGPWETQYF. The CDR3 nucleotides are TGCGCCAGCAGTCGGGGCCCCTGGGAGACCCAGTACTTC.

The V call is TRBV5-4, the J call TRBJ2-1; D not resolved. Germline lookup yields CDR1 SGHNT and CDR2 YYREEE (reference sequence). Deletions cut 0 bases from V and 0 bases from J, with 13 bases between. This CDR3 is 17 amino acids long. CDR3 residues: CASSLEIARSSYNEQFF. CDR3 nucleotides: TGTGCCAGCAGCTTGGAAATAGCTCGAAGCTCCTACAATGAGCAGTTCTTC. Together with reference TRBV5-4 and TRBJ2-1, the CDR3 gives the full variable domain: ETGVTQSPTHLIKTRGQQVTLRCSSQSGHNTVSWYQQALGQGPQFIFQYYREEENGRGNFPPRFSGLQFPNYSSELNVNALELDDSALYLCASSLEIARSSYNEQFFGPGTRLTVL.

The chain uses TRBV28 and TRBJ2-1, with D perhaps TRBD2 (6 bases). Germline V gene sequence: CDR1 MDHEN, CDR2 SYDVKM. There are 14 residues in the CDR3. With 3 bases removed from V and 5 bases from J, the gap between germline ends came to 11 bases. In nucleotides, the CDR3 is TGTGCCAGCAGTTTGGCAGGGAGGCACAATGAGCAGTTCTTC. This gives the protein CASSLAGRHNEQFF.

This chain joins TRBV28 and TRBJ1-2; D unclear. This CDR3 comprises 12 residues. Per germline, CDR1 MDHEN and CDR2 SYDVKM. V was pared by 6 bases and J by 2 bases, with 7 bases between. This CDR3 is CASSIQNYGYTF. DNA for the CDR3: TGTGCCAGCAGCATCCAAAACTATGGCTACACCTTC.

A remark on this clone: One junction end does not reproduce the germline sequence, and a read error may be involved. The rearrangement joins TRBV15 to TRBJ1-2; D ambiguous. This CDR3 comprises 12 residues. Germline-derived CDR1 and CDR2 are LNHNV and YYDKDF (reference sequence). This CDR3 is CATSSEGDGYAF. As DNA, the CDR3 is TGTGCCACCAGCAGTGAGGGCGACGGCTACGCCTTC.

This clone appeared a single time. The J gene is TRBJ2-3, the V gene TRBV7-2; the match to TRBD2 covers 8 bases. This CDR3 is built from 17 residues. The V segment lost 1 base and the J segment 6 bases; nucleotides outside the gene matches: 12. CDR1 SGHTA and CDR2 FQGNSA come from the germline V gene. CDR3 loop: CASSLVWLAGGGDTQYF. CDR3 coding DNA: TGTGCCAGCAGCTTAGTCTGGCTAGCGGGTGGGGGGGATACGCAGTATTTT.

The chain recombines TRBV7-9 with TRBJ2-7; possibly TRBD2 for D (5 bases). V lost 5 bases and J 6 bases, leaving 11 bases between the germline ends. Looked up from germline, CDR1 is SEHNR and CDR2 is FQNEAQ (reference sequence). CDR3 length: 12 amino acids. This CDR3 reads CASSLEGSEQYF. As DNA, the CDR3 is TGTGCCAGCAGCCTAGAGGGCTCCGAGCAGTACTTC.

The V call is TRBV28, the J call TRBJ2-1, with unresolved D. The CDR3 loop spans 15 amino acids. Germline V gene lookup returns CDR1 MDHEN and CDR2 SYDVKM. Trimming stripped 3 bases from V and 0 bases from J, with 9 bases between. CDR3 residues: CASSFRMSSYNEQFF. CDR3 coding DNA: TGTGCCAGCAGTTTCCGGATGAGCTCCTACAATGAGCAGTTCTTC.

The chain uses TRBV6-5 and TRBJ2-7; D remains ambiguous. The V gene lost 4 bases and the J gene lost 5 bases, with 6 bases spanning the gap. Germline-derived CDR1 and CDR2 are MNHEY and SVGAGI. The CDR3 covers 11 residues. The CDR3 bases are TGTGCCAGCAGTTCGACCGACGAGCAGTACTTC. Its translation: CASSSTDEQYF.

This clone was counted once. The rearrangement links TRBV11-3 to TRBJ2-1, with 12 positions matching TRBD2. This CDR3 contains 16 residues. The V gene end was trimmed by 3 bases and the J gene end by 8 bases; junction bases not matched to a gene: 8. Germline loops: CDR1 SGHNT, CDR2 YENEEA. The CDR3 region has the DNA TGTGCCAGCAGCTTGGGATTGGGACTAGCGGGCTATGAGCAGTTCTTC. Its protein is CASSLGLGLAGYEQFF.

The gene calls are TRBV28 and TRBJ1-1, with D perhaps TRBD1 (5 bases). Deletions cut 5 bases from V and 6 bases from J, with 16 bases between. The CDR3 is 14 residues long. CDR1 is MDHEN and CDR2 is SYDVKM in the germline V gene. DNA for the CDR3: TGTGCCAGCAGTCCGAACGGGGCGCGCTCTGAAGCTTTCTTT. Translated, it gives CASSPNGARSEAFF.